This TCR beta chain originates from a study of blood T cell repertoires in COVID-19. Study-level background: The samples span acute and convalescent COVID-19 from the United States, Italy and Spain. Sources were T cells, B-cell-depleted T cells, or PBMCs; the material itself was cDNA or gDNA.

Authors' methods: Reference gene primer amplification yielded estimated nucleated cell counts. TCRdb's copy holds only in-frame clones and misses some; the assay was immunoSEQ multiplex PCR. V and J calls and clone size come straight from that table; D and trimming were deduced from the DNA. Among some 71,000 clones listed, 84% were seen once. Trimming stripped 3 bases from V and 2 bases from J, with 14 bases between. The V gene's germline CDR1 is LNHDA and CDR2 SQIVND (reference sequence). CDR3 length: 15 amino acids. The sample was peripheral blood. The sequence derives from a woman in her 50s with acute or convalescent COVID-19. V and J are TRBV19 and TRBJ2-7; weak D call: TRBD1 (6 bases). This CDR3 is CASSIFDRPTYEQYF. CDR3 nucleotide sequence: TGTGCCAGTAGTATTTTCGACAGGCCGACCTACGAGCAGTACTTC. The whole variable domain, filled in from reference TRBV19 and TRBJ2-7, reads DGGITQSPKYLFRKEGQNVTLSCEQNLNHDAMYWYRQDPGQGLRLIYYSQIVNDFQKGDIAEGYSVSREKKESFPLTVTSAQKNPTAFYLCASSIFDRPTYEQYFGPGTRLTVT.